The clone carrying this T cell receptor beta chain was detected once. Generated by immunoSEQ multiplex PCR, the TCRdb table keeps only in-frame clones and is missing some. The sample carries about 15,000 clones, around 87% recorded once. These data come from a study of T cells in localized non-small cell lung cancer. This TCR was recovered from a male donor older than 55 with stage II lung adenocarcinoma. The sequencing used peripheral blood mononuclear cells, collected before any cancer treatment.

DNA of the CDR3: TGTGCCAGCAGTTCTTTAGGAGTGGCCCCAAAGATTGAGCAGTTCTTC. This sequence encodes CASSSLGVAPKIEQFF. The V and J genes are TRBV27 and TRBJ2-1; the D is unclear. The CDR3 extends over 16 amino acids. The germline V and J ends were trimmed by 4 bases and 9 bases, with 22 bases remaining between them. Per germline, CDR1 MNHEY and CDR2 SMNVEV (reference sequence).